This is a list of T cell receptor beta chains from one sample in a study of T cell responses to AZD1222 COVID-19 vaccine. Clones were read by immunoSEQ multiplex PCR, and TCRdb kept only the in-frame ones, dropping some. The table records 150,000 to 200,000 clones, under 95% of them present only once. Specimen: peripheral blood, collected 28 days after the second AZD1222 dose. The receptors were sampled from an adult who received the AZD1222 COVID-19 vaccine. CDR3s include the opening cysteine and the closing phenylalanine or tryptophan. Fields, in order: clone size, V gene, J gene, D gene, CDR3 protein, CDR3 DNA. D genes are given only for firm matches. Size values are once, few and many counts, or a class for expanded clones, and some rows have none.

-	TRBV2	TRBJ1-1	-	CASILGVEGTEAFF	TGTGCCAGCATACTAGGGGTCGAGGGCACTGAAGCTTTCTTT
-	TRBV6-5	TRBJ2-7	-	CASSYPPGHRSYEQYF	TGTGCCAGCAGTTATCCACCAGGCCACCGCTCCTACGAGCAGTACTTC
-	TRBV15	TRBJ1-1	-	CATSREKGQNTEAFF	TGTGCCACCAGCAGAGAGAAGGGACAGAACACTGAAGCTTTCTTT
-	TRBV28	TRBJ1-2	TRBD1	CASSPGGNYGYTF	TGTGCCAGCAGCCCAGGGGGAAACTATGGCTACACCTTC
-	TRBV5-1	TRBJ1-2	TRBD1	CASSLTGTGTFNYGYTF	TGCGCCAGCAGCTTGACCGGGACAGGGACATTTAACTATGGCTACACCTTC
-	TRBV28	TRBJ1-1	TRBD1	CASSTGTANTEAFF	TGTGCCAGCAGTACAGGGACAGCAAACACTGAAGCTTTCTTT
-	TRBV12-3/TRBV12-4	TRBJ1-1	-	CASSLLENTEAFF	TGTGCCAGCAGTTTACTAGAGAACACTGAAGCTTTCTTT
-	TRBV7-8	TRBJ2-2	TRBD2	CASSPKALAGGRTGELFF	TGTGCCAGCAGCCCTAAAGCGCTGGCGGGGGGCCGGACCGGGGAGCTGTTTTTT
-	TRBV5-4	TRBJ1-1	-	CASSSETVLNTEAFF	TGTGCCAGCAGCTCCGAGACAGTACTGAACACTGAAGCTTTCTTT
-	TRBV7-2	TRBJ1-3	-	CASSLQQVPAGNTIYF	TGTGCCAGCAGCTTGCAACAGGTGCCAGCTGGAAACACCATATATTTT
-	TRBV23-1	TRBJ2-2	-	CASSQSSWGAGELFF	TGCGCCAGCAGTCAATCTTCCTGGGGGGCCGGGGAGCTGTTTTTT
-	TRBV19	TRBJ2-6	-	CASSIGHRSGANVLTF	TGTGCCAGTAGTATTGGACACCGCTCTGGGGCCAACGTCCTGACTTTC
-	TRBV19	TRBJ1-2	-	CASREGKPYGYTF	TGTGCCAGTAGAGAGGGAAAACCCTATGGCTACACCTTC
-	TRBV11-2	TRBJ2-4	-	CASSLFAPVFGKNIQYF	TGTGCCAGCAGCTTATTTGCCCCTGTCTTCGGTAAAAACATTCAGTACTTC
-	TRBV15	TRBJ1-1	-	CATRQFSEAFF	TGTGCCACACGACAGTTTTCTGAAGCTTTCTTT
once	TRBV7-9	TRBJ2-7	-	CASSAPPVKGADEQYF	TGTGCCAGCAGCGCCCCCCCGGTGAAAGGGGCGGACGAGCAGTACTTC
-	TRBV5-5	TRBJ1-3	-	CASSLSFSGNTIYF	TGTGCCAGCAGCTTGAGTTTCTCTGGAAACACCATATATTTT
-	TRBV7-9	TRBJ2-7	-	CASSREGIYEQYF	TGTGCCAGCAGCCGGGAAGGTATATACGAGCAGTACTTC
-	TRBV9	TRBJ2-1	-	CASSAPLVGYNEQFF	TGTGCCAGCAGCGCGCCCCTGGTAGGCTACAATGAGCAGTTCTTC
once	TRBV21-1	TRBJ1-1	-	CASSIPLGFENTEAFF	TGTGCCAGCAGCATCCCCCTGGGGTTCGAGAACACTGAAGCTTTCTTT
-	TRBV6-5	TRBJ2-7	-	CASTPGRPYEQYF	TGTGCCAGCACCCCTGGCCGGCCCTACGAGCAGTACTTC
-	TRBV10-3	TRBJ1-3	TRBD1	CAISDDRAGNTIYF	TGTGCCATCAGTGACGACAGGGCTGGAAACACCATATATTTT
-	TRBV7-2	TRBJ1-5	TRBD1	CASSSVPQQGAKSAQHF	TGTGCCAGCAGCTCAGTGCCCCAACAGGGGGCGAAATCGGCCCAGCATTTT
-	TRBV6-5	TRBJ2-3	-	CASSYSMQQYF	TGTGCCAGCAGTTACTCGATGCAGCAGTATTTT
-	TRBV5-1	TRBJ1-1	-	CASSLVAGVGGEAFF	TGCGCCAGCAGCTTGGTCGCCGGTGTAGGAGGTGAAGCTTTCTTT
-	TRBV18	TRBJ2-2	-	CASSWAGTNTGELFF	TGTGCCAGCTCGTGGGCGGGGACGAACACCGGGGAGCTGTTTTTT
-	TRBV27	TRBJ1-2	-	CASSLGQNYGYTF	TGTGCCAGCAGTTTAGGACAGAACTATGGCTACACCTTC
-	TRBV9	TRBJ2-1	TRBD1	CASSQLRDRGNWGNNEQFF	TGTGCCAGCAGCCAACTCCGGGACAGGGGCAACTGGGGGAACAATGAGCAGTTCTTC
once	TRBV4-3	TRBJ1-4	-	CASSKDRNEKLFF	TGCGCCAGCAGCAAGGACCGTAATGAAAAACTGTTTTTT
-	TRBV25-1	TRBJ1-2	-	CASLMGYGYTF	TGTGCCAGCCTCATGGGCTATGGCTACACCTTC
-	TRBV9	TRBJ2-1	-	CASSGGVDFGYNEQFF	TGTGCCAGCAGCGGTGGTGTAGACTTCGGGTACAATGAGCAGTTCTTC
-	TRBV7-9	TRBJ1-6	-	CASSSADREGSLHF	TGTGCCAGCAGCTCAGCCGATAGAGAGGGTTCCCTCCACTTT
-	TRBV28	TRBJ1-3	-	CASRAFISGNTIYF	TGTGCCAGCAGAGCGTTCATCTCTGGAAACACCATATATTTT
-	TRBV5-1	TRBJ1-1	-	CASSPTGNTEAFF	TGCGCCAGCAGCCCAACAGGAAACACTGAAGCTTTCTTT
-	TRBV9	TRBJ1-5	-	CASSPGHLPQPQHF	TGTGCCAGCAGCCCGGGACACCTGCCTCAGCCCCAGCATTTT
-	TRBV11-1	TRBJ1-6	-	CASSLPHVSSLHF	TGTGCCAGCAGCTTACCCCACGTTTCATCCCTCCACTTT
-	TRBV21-1	TRBJ2-2	-	CASSNGELFF	TGTGCCAGCAGCAACGGGGAGCTGTTTTTT
-	TRBV5-4	TRBJ1-1	-	CASSLRQMNTEAFF	TGTGCCAGCAGCTTGAGACAAATGAACACTGAAGCTTTCTTT
-	TRBV4-3	TRBJ2-5	TRBD2	CASSQDIGRAGGGETQYF	TGCGCCAGCAGCCAAGATATCGGCAGGGCTGGGGGAGGGGAGACCCAGTACTTC
-	TRBV5-1	TRBJ2-7	-	CASSLGYEQYF	TGCGCCAGCAGCTTGGGATACGAGCAGTACTTC
-	TRBV5-5	TRBJ1-1	TRBD1	CASSLGTGLGKTEAFF	TGTGCCAGCAGCTTGGGGACAGGCCTAGGGAAGACTGAAGCTTTCTTT
-	TRBV14	TRBJ2-7	-	CASSQAISAVYEQYF	TGTGCCAGCAGCCAAGCCATCTCGGCCGTCTACGAGCAGTACTTC
-	TRBV19	TRBJ1-1	-	CASSIKGNTEAFF	TGTGCCAGTAGTATTAAGGGGAACACTGAAGCTTTCTTT
-	TRBV6-2/TRBV6-3	TRBJ1-3	-	CASSYQGLGNTIYF	TGTGCCAGCAGTTACCAGGGACTTGGAAACACCATATATTTT
-	TRBV19	TRBJ2-1	-	CASSQGAYNEQFF	TGTGCCAGCAGCCAGGGAGCCTACAATGAGCAGTTCTTC
-	TRBV7-2	TRBJ2-1	TRBD1	CASSSGQGSYNEQFF	TGTGCCAGCAGCTCCGGACAGGGCTCCTACAATGAGCAGTTCTTC
-	TRBV28	TRBJ2-3	TRBD2	CASSPHRGADTQYF	TGTGCCAGCAGTCCCCACCGGGGGGCAGATACGCAGTATTTT
-	TRBV18	TRBJ2-1	TRBD2	CASSPQGLAGSSSYNEQFF	TGTGCCAGCTCACCACAGGGCCTAGCGGGGTCGAGCTCCTACAATGAGCAGTTCTTC
-	TRBV5-1	TRBJ2-5	TRBD2	CASRPGLGLGETQYF	TGCGCCAGCAGGCCGGGACTAGGCCTTGGAGAGACCCAGTACTTC
-	TRBV9	TRBJ1-5	-	CASSRTSQAPQHF	TGTGCCAGCAGCCGGACCTCCCAAGCGCCCCAGCATTTT
once	TRBV10-1	TRBJ2-7	-	CASQPGHSYEQYF	TGCGCCAGCCAACCGGGACACTCCTACGAGCAGTACTTC
-	TRBV5-1	TRBJ1-1	-	CASSHRDKQNTEAFF	TGCGCCAGCAGCCACCGGGACAAACAAAACACTGAAGCTTTCTTT
-	TRBV5-1	TRBJ1-4	-	CASSSAGMDEKLFF	TGCGCCAGCAGCTCGGCGGGAATGGACGAAAAACTGTTTTTT
-	TRBV9	TRBJ1-1	TRBD1	CASSGGGRDSEAFF	TGTGCCAGCAGCGGTGGGGGTCGGGACAGTGAAGCTTTCTTT